Here is one T cell receptor beta chain with its context. This clonotype was picked up one time. Its antigen remains unidentified. Base qualities were left out, and no much larger clone turns up one base away. Weak support is all one read offers. The TCR beta CDR3 regions were amplified from the RNA transcripts. The TCR CDR3 was subjected to a first round of RT-PCR using the HTBI primer set and the Qiagen OneStep RT-PCR kit. Libraries were constructed in a second round of multiplex PCR, after which size selection and purification were carried out. Libraries were sequenced paired-end with 100 bp reads on an Illumina HiSeq2000. In the authors' own workflow: SOAPnuke was used to process the raw data, removing reads that contained adapters or uncalled bases, had a mean Phred below 15, or lacked an exact match to the constant primer or identifier. COPE v1.2.5 was used to merge the high-quality paired reads, and each unique nucleotide sequence was defined as a clonotype. MiTCR v1.1 was used to align the clonotypes against IMGT TRBV, TRBD and TRBJ reference segments. The analysis included only V-J combinations with a frequency above 0.0001, which together covered 99% to 99.2% of the repertoires. The TCS score was defined as F50 (clonal expansion) divided by E x V (chaos), with BLOSUM62-based TCRdist calculated between CDR3 peptides within each V-J. Welch's t-statistics and random forest reduced roughly 540 V-J features to roughly 13, which were used in a naive Bayes classifier (R e1071). The public reads were run again by TCRdb, first through fastp at Q25 and then through MiXCR, and only productive beta chains were kept. One record per CDR3 amino acid sequence lists the most common genes and DNA. None of the V and J calls come from the authors' own analysis; TCRdb made them. A total of fewer than 450,000 distinct CDR3 sequences appear in this sample, 15% to 20% of them only once. The leading ten clones occupy roughly a third of the sample.

This entry comes from a study of T cells in Graves' hyperthyroidism and ophthalmopathy (dated by TCRdb to the late 2010s). About the investigation overall: Peripheral blood was collected at initial diagnosis, before any treatment. A discovery cohort of approximately 97 patients, 43 with Graves' ophthalmopathy and more than 55 with stable Graves' hyperthyroidism, was used to find distinguishing TCR V-J signatures. Prospective prediction of ophthalmopathy was tested in an independent validation cohort of some 20 hyperthyroidism patients and 17 patients who later progressed to ophthalmopathy. The 100 discovery patients were randomly split 7:3 into training and test sets. Thyroid tissue and blood T-cell repertoires from six Graves' hyperthyroidism patients were also compared in the study. After blood sampling, hyperthyroidism patients were treated with methimazole at a starting dose of 30 mg daily, and ophthalmopathy patients were treated with high-dose intravenous methylprednisolone. TCR Vbeta CDR3 sequencing of 130 to 150 peripheral blood samples (over 40 ophthalmopathy, 75 to 80 hyperthyroidism and roughly 17 progressor patients) is reported in the paper.

The full study reports these points: No statistical method was used to set the sample size in advance, and investigators knew the group allocation. Blood samples also contained most of the expanded thyroid clonotypes (frequency above 0.001), which suggests that blood repertoires may reflect thyroid immune responses. During validation, the model predicted progression to ophthalmopathy a median of approximately 6.5 months ahead of onset, with roughly 65% sensitivity and about 72% specificity. A model built on a 13 V-J signature distinguished ophthalmopathy from stable hyperthyroidism, reaching around 88% sensitivity and under 84% specificity in cross-validation and 80%/75% in testing.

Based on the germline V gene, the CDR1 and CDR2 sequences are SGHAT and FQNNGV. The CDR3 contains 15 residues, cysteine and phenylalanine counted. The read is trimmed to its CDR3 DNA, 45 bases read in frame from base 1. The germline ends are 12 bases apart after V is trimmed by 2 bases and J by 4 bases. Hyperthyroidism patients were newly diagnosed, with disease duration under 2 months, and aged 18 to 65 years. Patients with uncontrolled infections, other autoimmune diseases, pregnancy or lactation were excluded. Diagnoses were based on clinical symptoms, serum thyroxine and TRAb, thyroid ultrasound and orbital computed tomography. For progressor patients, blood was drawn at the first diagnosis of hyperthyroidism, before any ophthalmopathy symptoms had appeared. PBMCs were isolated from about 10 ml of fresh peripheral blood by Ficoll-Paque density gradient centrifugation. Progressor patients were defined as those initially diagnosed with Graves' hyperthyroidism in whom ophthalmopathy developed during follow-up. Total RNA was extracted with Trizol reagent, and quality was checked on an Agilent 2100 Bioanalyzer.

The chain couples TRBV11-2 to TRBJ2-1, with TRBD2 tentatively as D gene (6 bases match). Source material: blood. This receptor was taken from a woman aged 25-40 years with Graves' hyperthyroidism that later progressed to Graves' ophthalmopathy. Here is the DNA: TGTGCCAGCAGCTTAAACGTAGCGGTATACAATGAGCAGTTCTTC. Its protein reads: CASSLNVAVYNEQFF.